Listed here are 12 T cell receptor beta chains from one sample, sequenced in a study of blood T cell repertoires in COVID-19. TCRdb's table, derived via immunoSEQ multiplex PCR, lists solely in-frame clones and lacks some. The sample consists of approximately 97,000 clones, 65% to 85% of them appearing once. Sequencing input: peripheral blood. The receptor source for this set is a man in his sixties with acute or convalescent COVID-19.

The V gene is TRBV28, the J gene TRBJ1-1; maybe TRBD1 (6 bases). Germline-derived CDR1 and CDR2 are MDHEN and SYDVKM. V was clipped by 6 bases and J by 6 bases, with 17 bases between them. CDR3 length equals 14 residues. Written as DNA, the CDR3 is TGTGCCAGCAGGTATTCCCGAGGGGGGGCTGAAGCTTTCTTT. Translating it yields CASRYSRGGAEAFF.

This sequence joins TRBV18 and TRBJ1-2, with TRBD1 matching 9 bases. CDR3 length: 15 residues. The germline gives CDR1 KGHSH, CDR2 LQKENI. The V segment lost 4 bases and the J segment 4 bases; nucleotides outside the gene matches: 7. CDR3 nucleotides: TGTGCCAGCTCACTTACGGGGGACAGGGTCTATGGCTACACCTTC. It specifies CASSLTGDRVYGYTF.

This chain uses TRBV5-4 with TRBJ2-2; 8 nucleotides align to TRBD1. There are 15 residues in the CDR3. CDR1 and CDR2 from the germline V gene are SGHNT and YYREEE (reference sequence). V trimming: 5 bases; J trimming: 5 bases; junction bases outside the gene matches: 8. The CDR3 sequence: CASRLPGTGTGELFF. As DNA, the CDR3 is TGTGCCAGCAGGTTACCCGGGACAGGTACCGGGGAGCTGTTTTTT.

This rearrangement joins TRBV3-1 (or the pseudogene TRBV3-2) to TRBJ2-5; 10 bases line up with TRBD2. Germline V gene lookup returns CDR1 LGHDT and CDR2 YNNKEL (reference sequence). V lost 7 bases to trimming and J lost 3 bases; unmatched junction nucleotides: 11. This CDR3 has 16 amino acids. CDR3 DNA: TGTGCCAGCAAGGGAGCTAGCGGGAGTAGAAAAGAGACCCAGTACTTC. This codes for CASKGASGSRKETQYF.

V gene TRBV5-6 combines with J gene TRBJ1-2; TRBD1 matches at 9 bases. CDR1 SGHDT and CDR2 YYEEEE come from the germline V gene. V dropped 2 bases and J dropped 7; count of bases not matched to a gene: 9. CDR3 size: 15 residues. The CDR3 bases are TGTGCCAGCAGCTTAAGGGACAGGGACCTACTTGGCTACACCTTC. Translation gives CASSLRDRDLLGYTF. Drawing the rest from reference TRBV5-6 and TRBJ1-2, the complete variable domain is DAGVTQSPTHLIKTRGQQVTLRCSPKSGHDTVSWYQQALGQGPQFIFQYYEEEERQRGNFPDRFSGHQFPNYSSELNVNALLLGDSALYLCASSLRDRDLLGYTFGSGTRLTVV.

This chain joins TRBV11-3 and TRBJ2-1; D unclear. Germline loops: CDR1 SGHNT, CDR2 YENEEA. The CDR3 length is 15 residues. V was cut by 5 bases and J by 2 bases, with 13 bases left in between. Here the CDR3 DNA reads TGTGCCAGCAGCCAGTCGGGTAGCCCCTACAATGAGCAGTTCTTC. This translates into CASSQSGSPYNEQFF.

This clone was picked up a small number of times. The genes are TRBV6-1 and TRBJ2-1; 11 nucleotides match TRBD2. The CDR3 covers 12 residues. Germline loops: CDR1 MNHNS, CDR2 SASEGT. V shed 2 bases and J 16 bases; nucleotides not matched to a gene: 4. In DNA form, the CDR3 reads TGTGCCAGCAGTGAAAGGCTAGCGGGGGGATTCTTC. Protein: CASSERLAGGFF.

V usage is TRBV19 and J usage is TRBJ2-3, with TRBD1 matching over 9 bases. There are 19 residues in the CDR3. V shed 5 bases and J 0 bases; nucleotides not matched to a gene: 15. Germline-derived CDR1 and CDR2 are LNHDA and SQIVND (reference sequence). The CDR3 here is CASSPGTGWDGTSTDTQYF. CDR3 sequence (DNA): TGTGCCAGTAGTCCCGGGACAGGGTGGGACGGGACTAGCACAGATACGCAGTATTTT.

This clone was seen many times. This CDR3 fails to terminate in the conserved phenylalanine or tryptophan, so it likely reflects a read error. The limits of the CDR3 on the DNA are not certain, so only TCRdb's listed CDR3 is given. This chain links TRBV1 with TRBJ2-7; TRBD2, the table's D call, lacks a check against the DNA. TRBV1 is annotated as a pseudogene. The CDR3 adds up to 14 amino acids, both ends counted. Here the CDR3 reads CTSSQGTSGRPAPS.

This clone was seen more than once but under ten times. The rearrangement uses TRBV10-2 and TRBJ1-3, with D unresolved. The CDR3 sequence is 13 residues long. The germline V gene has CDR1 WSHSY and CDR2 SAAADI. Trimming removed 0 bases at V and 4 bases at J, with 4 bases between. CDR3 sequence (DNA): TGCGCCAGCAGTGAGTCCGGGGGAAACACCATATATTTT. It encodes CASSESGGNTIYF.

This clone was observed a single time. This sequence joins TRBV28 and TRBJ2-7; 10 bases match TRBD2. The V and J ends lost 7 bases and 3 bases, in that order; junction bases with no gene match: 9. CDR1 is MDHEN and CDR2 is SYDVKM in the germline V gene. The CDR3 has 15 amino acids. CDR3 residues: CASTPEREGDYEQYF. The CDR3 DNA reads TGTGCCAGCACACCCGAGCGGGAGGGGGACTACGAGCAGTACTTC.

The gene calls are TRBV11-2 and TRBJ1-2, with TRBD1 as a possible D gene (5 bases). Germline V lookup: CDR1 SGHAT, CDR2 FQNNGV. V lost 5 bases and J 4 bases, leaving 14 bases between the germline ends. This CDR3 is built from 14 residues. In nucleotides, the CDR3 is TGTGCCAGCAGCCGAGTCAGGGCCCGCTATGGCTACACCTTC. Its protein is CASSRVRARYGYTF.